These T cell receptor beta chains were read from a single sample in a study of tumor-infiltrating lymphocytes in primary liver carcinoma. TCRdb processed the multiplex PCR reads anew with MiXCR; each CDR3 protein has one entry. This table has fewer than 350,000 distinct CDR3 sequences, about 62% appearing once. The specimen sequenced was peripheral blood. These receptors were taken from a man aged 40-49 years with primary liver carcinoma and hepatitis B virus infection. Each CDR3 is given with its conserved first and last residue. The D gene is left open where the match is weak. The size entry is marked missing in some rows and otherwise reads once, few, many or a size class.

abundance: many; v_gene: TRBV14; len: 16; j_gene: TRBJ1-5; d_gene: .; CDR3aa: CASSQVTGSVHQPQHF; CDR3nt: TGTGCCAGCAGCCAAGTAACAGGGTCAGTTCATCAGCCCCAGCATTTT
abundance: .; v_gene: TRBV7-2; len: 15; j_gene: TRBJ1-6; d_gene: .; CDR3aa: CASSLVGGSNSPLHF; CDR3nt: TGTGCCAGCAGCTTAGTTGGGGGTAGTAATTCACCCCTCCACTTT
abundance: .; v_gene: TRBV7-3; len: 15; j_gene: TRBJ2-2; d_gene: .; CDR3aa: CASSLGHRDTGELFF; CDR3nt: TGTGCCAGCAGCTTAGGGCATCGGGACACCGGGGAGCTGTTTTTT
abundance: .; v_gene: TRBV11-2; len: 16; j_gene: TRBJ2-5; d_gene: TRBD1; CDR3aa: CTSSLQGAAGYETQYF; CDR3nt: TGTACCAGCAGCTTGCAGGGGGCCGCGGGTTATGAGACCCAGTACTTC
abundance: .; v_gene: TRBV30; len: 17; j_gene: TRBJ1-1; d_gene: TRBD1; CDR3aa: CAWSAGTGGFMNTEAFF; CDR3nt: TGTGCCTGGAGCGCCGGGACAGGGGGATTCATGAACACTGAAGCTTTCTTT
abundance: .; v_gene: TRBV29-1; len: 13; j_gene: TRBJ2-7; d_gene: .; CDR3aa: CSVGSGASHEQYF; CDR3nt: TGCAGCGTTGGAAGCGGTGCGTCCCACGAGCAGTACTTC
abundance: many; v_gene: TRBV4-3; len: 13; j_gene: TRBJ2-3; d_gene: TRBD1; CDR3aa: CASSATGPDTQYF; CDR3nt: TGCGCCAGCAGCGCGACAGGGCCAGATACGCAGTATTTT
abundance: .; v_gene: TRBV7-8; len: 15; j_gene: TRBJ1-1; d_gene: TRBD1; CDR3aa: CASSPSGTVNTEAFF; CDR3nt: TGTGCCAGCAGCCCCAGTGGGACAGTGAACACTGAAGCTTTCTTT
abundance: .; v_gene: TRBV5-4; len: 14; j_gene: TRBJ1-1; d_gene: .; CDR3aa: CASSSQVGNTEAFF; CDR3nt: TGTGCCAGCAGCTCCCAAGTCGGGAACACTGAAGCTTTCTTT
abundance: .; v_gene: TRBV2; len: 14; j_gene: TRBJ2-1; d_gene: .; CDR3aa: CASSLVRLDNEQFF; CDR3nt: TGTGCCAGCAGCCTCGTCCGACTAGACAATGAGCAGTTCTTC
abundance: .; v_gene: TRBV30; len: 11; j_gene: TRBJ1-1; d_gene: .; CDR3aa: CVWTGGPEAFF; CDR3nt: TGTGTCTGGACCGGGGGTCCCGAAGCCTTCTTT
abundance: few; v_gene: TRBV4-2; len: 15; j_gene: TRBJ2-5; d_gene: TRBD1; CDR3aa: CASSPRTGPEESQYF; CDR3nt: TGTGCCAGCAGCCCCAGGACAGGCCCAGAGGAGTCCCAGTACTTC
abundance: many; v_gene: TRBV12-3/TRBV12-4; len: 14; j_gene: TRBJ1-1; d_gene: .; CDR3aa: CASSPLGQNTEAFF; CDR3nt: TGTGCCAGCAGTCCCCTCGGACAGAACACTGAAGCTTTCTTT
abundance: .; v_gene: TRBV5-4; len: 14; j_gene: TRBJ2-7; d_gene: TRBD1; CDR3aa: CASSQGTDSYEQYF; CDR3nt: TGTGCCAGCAGTCAGGGGACAGACTCCTACGAGCAGTACTTC
abundance: .; v_gene: TRBV4-3; len: 18; j_gene: TRBJ1-2; d_gene: .; CDR3aa: CASSQNHRRTITNYGYTF; CDR3nt: TGCGCCAGCAGCCAAAATCATCGTAGGACAATCACTAACTATGGCTACACCTTC
abundance: many; v_gene: TRBV6-5; len: 12; j_gene: TRBJ2-2; d_gene: .; CDR3aa: CASRPSTGELFF; CDR3nt: TGTGCCAGCAGACCATCCACCGGGGAGCTGTTTTTT
abundance: few; v_gene: TRBV7-8; len: 16; j_gene: TRBJ1-5; d_gene: TRBD1; CDR3aa: CASSLARDRGGQPQHF; CDR3nt: TGTGCCAGCAGCTTAGCCCGGGACAGGGGAGGGCAGCCCCAGCATTTT
abundance: many; v_gene: TRBV6-2/TRBV6-3; len: 13; j_gene: TRBJ2-5; d_gene: TRBD2; CDR3aa: CASSSGLANTQYF; CDR3nt: TGTGCCAGCAGTTCCGGACTAGCGAACACCCAGTACTTC
abundance: .; v_gene: TRBV29-1; len: 15; j_gene: TRBJ2-2; d_gene: TRBD2; CDR3aa: CGVVTAGAYTGEMFF; CDR3nt: TGCGGCGTTGTCACGGCGGGAGCGTACACCGGGGAGATGTTTTTT
abundance: .; v_gene: TRBV6-1; len: 16; j_gene: TRBJ2-1; d_gene: .; CDR3aa: CASSEWWQGTYNEQFF; CDR3nt: TGTGCCAGCAGTGAATGGTGGCAGGGGACCTACAATGAGCAGTTCTTC
abundance: .; v_gene: TRBV28; len: 15; j_gene: TRBJ2-2; d_gene: TRBD2; CDR3aa: CASSFSGMNTGELFF; CDR3nt: TGTGCCAGCAGTTTTAGCGGGATGAACACCGGGGAGCTGTTTTTT
abundance: .; v_gene: TRBV6-2/TRBV6-3; len: 16; j_gene: TRBJ1-2; d_gene: .; CDR3aa: CASSYNWRGESYGYTF; CDR3nt: TGTGCCAGCAGTTATAATTGGAGAGGGGAGAGCTATGGCTACACCTTC
abundance: many; v_gene: TRBV30; len: 14; j_gene: TRBJ2-4; d_gene: TRBD1; CDR3aa: CAWSVLGTGTIQYF; CDR3nt: TGTGCCTGGAGTGTACTCGGGACAGGGACCATTCAGTACTTC
abundance: .; v_gene: TRBV5-1; len: 15; j_gene: TRBJ1-3; d_gene: TRBD1; CDR3aa: CASRLGTASGNTIYF; CDR3nt: TGCGCCAGCAGGTTAGGGACAGCCTCTGGAAACACCATATATTTT
abundance: .; v_gene: TRBV2; len: 14; j_gene: TRBJ2-5; d_gene: .; CDR3aa: CATTGQLPQETQYF; CDR3nt: TGTGCCACCACAGGGCAGCTTCCTCAAGAGACCCAGTACTTC
abundance: many; v_gene: TRBV10-3; len: 13; j_gene: TRBJ2-2; d_gene: TRBD1; CDR3aa: CAISSQGPGELFF; CDR3nt: TGTGCCATCAGTTCACAGGGGCCCGGGGAGCTGTTTTTT
abundance: .; v_gene: TRBV30; len: 14; j_gene: TRBJ2-5; d_gene: .; CDR3aa: CACPSRTSQETQYF; CDR3nt: TGTGCCTGCCCTTCCCGTACTAGCCAAGAGACCCAGTACTTC
abundance: many; v_gene: TRBV12-3/TRBV12-4; len: 17; j_gene: TRBJ2-3; d_gene: TRBD2; CDR3aa: CASRGTGTSGRTDTQYF; CDR3nt: TGTGCCAGCAGAGGAACCGGGACTAGCGGGAGGACAGATACGCAGTATTTT
abundance: few; v_gene: TRBV11-2; len: 15; j_gene: TRBJ2-1; d_gene: TRBD1; CDR3aa: CASSSTRDRANEQFF; CDR3nt: TGTGCCAGCAGCTCGACCCGGGACAGGGCGAATGAGCAGTTCTTC
abundance: many; v_gene: TRBV6-5; len: 15; j_gene: TRBJ2-3; d_gene: TRBD2; CDR3aa: CASRQGLAGTDTQYF; CDR3nt: TGTGCCAGCAGACAGGGACTAGCGGGCACAGATACGCAGTATTTT
abundance: .; v_gene: TRBV12-3/TRBV12-4; len: 15; j_gene: TRBJ2-1; d_gene: TRBD1; CDR3aa: CASIAPGQGVNKQFF; CDR3nt: TGTGCCAGCATTGCACCGGGACAGGGAGTCAATAAGCAGTTCTTC
abundance: .; v_gene: TRBV4-3; len: 18; j_gene: TRBJ2-1; d_gene: TRBD1; CDR3aa: CASSQDSRGLGSYNVQFF; CDR3nt: TGCGCCAGCAGCCAAGACTCGAGGGGGCTAGGGTCCTACAATGTGCAGTTCTTC
abundance: .; v_gene: TRBV6-1; len: 14; j_gene: TRBJ2-1; d_gene: .; CDR3aa: CVSNAQIDYNEQFF; CDR3nt: TGTGTCAGCAACGCCCAGATCGACTACAATGAGCAGTTCTTT
abundance: once; v_gene: TRBV6-5; len: 14; j_gene: TRBJ2-5; d_gene: TRBD2; CDR3aa: CAGSYSNGGETQYF; CDR3nt: TGTGCCGGTAGTTACTCGAACGGGGGGGAGACCCAGTACTTC
abundance: .; v_gene: TRBV30; len: 15; j_gene: TRBJ1-3; d_gene: TRBD1; CDR3aa: CAWTRTGEAGNTIYF; CDR3nt: TGTGCCTGGACCAGGACAGGGGAAGCTGGAAACACCATATATTTT
abundance: few; v_gene: TRBV28; len: 14; j_gene: TRBJ1-1; d_gene: TRBD1; CDR3aa: CASSPGQGAAEAFF; CDR3nt: TGTGCCAGCAGCCCAGGACAGGGGGCCGCTGAAGCTTTCTTT
abundance: many; v_gene: TRBV30; len: 13; j_gene: TRBJ1-4; d_gene: .; CDR3aa: CAWSNQGREKLFF; CDR3nt: TGTGCCTGGAGTAACCAGGGACGTGAAAAACTGTTTTTT
abundance: .; v_gene: TRBV12-3/TRBV12-4; len: 13; j_gene: TRBJ2-7; d_gene: TRBD2; CDR3aa: CASTHGLVGKQYF; CDR3nt: TGTGCCAGCACTCATGGACTAGTGGGAAAGCAGTACTTC
abundance: once; v_gene: TRBV11-1; len: 14; j_gene: TRBJ2-7; d_gene: .; CDR3aa: CAYSQGRLSGEQYF; CDR3nt: TGTGCCTACAGCCAGGGACGCTTATCGGGCGAGCAGTACTTC
abundance: .; v_gene: TRBV11-2; len: 15; j_gene: TRBJ2-3; d_gene: TRBD2; CDR3aa: CASSLTSGTQNTQYF; CDR3nt: TGTGCCAGCAGCCTTACTAGCGGGACTCAAAATACGCAGTATTTT
abundance: .; v_gene: TRBV7-2; len: 18; j_gene: TRBJ1-2; d_gene: TRBD1; CDR3aa: CASSPPPGTGSYDYGYTF; CDR3nt: TGTGCCAGCAGCCCGCCTCCCGGGACAGGGTCGTATGACTATGGCTACACCTTC
abundance: many; v_gene: TRBV12-3/TRBV12-4; len: 12; j_gene: TRBJ2-7; d_gene: .; CDR3aa: CAASRGSHEQYF; CDR3nt: TGTGCCGCGTCTCGGGGGTCCCACGAGCAGTACTTC
abundance: .; v_gene: TRBV12-3/TRBV12-4; len: 11; j_gene: TRBJ2-2; d_gene: TRBD2; CDR3aa: CVSSGNGEPFF; CDR3nt: TGTGTTTCTAGCGGAAACGGGGAGCCGTTTTTT
abundance: .; v_gene: TRBV6-1; len: 16; j_gene: TRBJ2-2; d_gene: .; CDR3aa: CASSEVHTSLHGELFF; CDR3nt: TGTGCCAGCAGTGAAGTCCACACTAGCTTACACGGGGAGCTGTTTTTT
abundance: .; v_gene: TRBV4-3; len: 15; j_gene: TRBJ1-5; d_gene: .; CDR3aa: CANSQEMVNNQPQHF; CDR3nt: TGCGCCAACAGCCAAGAAATGGTGAACAATCAGCCCCAGCATTTT
abundance: once; v_gene: TRBV11-2; len: 14; j_gene: TRBJ2-2; d_gene: .; CDR3aa: CANSPSTDTVELFF; CDR3nt: TGTGCCAACAGCCCTTCGACAGATACCGTGGAGCTGTTTTTT
abundance: .; v_gene: TRBV30; len: 13; j_gene: TRBJ1-1; d_gene: .; CDR3aa: CAWRVVKGTEAFF; CDR3nt: TGTGCCTGGCGTGTAGTTAAGGGCACCGAAGCTTTCTTT
abundance: .; v_gene: TRBV5-1; len: 13; j_gene: TRBJ2-1; d_gene: .; CDR3aa: CAGSLQGINEQFF; CDR3nt: TGCGCCGGCAGCTTACAGGGTATCAATGAGCAGTTCTTC